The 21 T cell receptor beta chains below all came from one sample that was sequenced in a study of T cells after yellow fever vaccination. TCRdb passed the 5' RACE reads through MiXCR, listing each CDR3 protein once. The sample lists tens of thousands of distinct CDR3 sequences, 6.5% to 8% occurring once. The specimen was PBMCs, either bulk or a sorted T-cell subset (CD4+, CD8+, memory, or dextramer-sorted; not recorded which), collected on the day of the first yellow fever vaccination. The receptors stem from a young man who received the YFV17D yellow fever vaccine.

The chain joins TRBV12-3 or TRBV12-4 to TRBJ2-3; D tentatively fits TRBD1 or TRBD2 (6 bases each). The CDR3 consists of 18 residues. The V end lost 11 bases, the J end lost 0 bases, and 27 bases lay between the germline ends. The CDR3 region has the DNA TGTGCCTTCAGTTTAGCGCGCCGGGGGCTCTTTAGCACAGATACGCAGTATTTT. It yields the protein CAFSLARRGLFSTDTQYF.

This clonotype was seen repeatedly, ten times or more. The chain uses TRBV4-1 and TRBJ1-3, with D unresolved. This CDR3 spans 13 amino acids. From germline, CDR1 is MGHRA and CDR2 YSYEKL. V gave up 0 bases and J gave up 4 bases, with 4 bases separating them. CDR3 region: CASSQDHGNTIYF. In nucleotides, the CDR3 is TGCGCCAGCAGCCAAGATCACGGAAACACCATATATTTT.

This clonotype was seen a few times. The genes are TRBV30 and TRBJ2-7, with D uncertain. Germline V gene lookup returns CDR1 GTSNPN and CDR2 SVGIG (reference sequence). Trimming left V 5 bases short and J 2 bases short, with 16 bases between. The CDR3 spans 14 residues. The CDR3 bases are TGTGCCTGGGGCGGACGCTCCCGGGCCTACGAGCAGTACTTC. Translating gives CAWGGRSRAYEQYF.

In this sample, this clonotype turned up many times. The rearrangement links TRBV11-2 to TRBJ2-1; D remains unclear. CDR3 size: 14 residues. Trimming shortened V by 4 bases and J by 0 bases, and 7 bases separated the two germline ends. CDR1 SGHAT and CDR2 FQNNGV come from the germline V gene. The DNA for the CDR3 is TGTGCCAGCAGCTCACAAAGCTCCTACAATGAGCAGTTCTTC. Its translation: CASSSQSSYNEQFF.

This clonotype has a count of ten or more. The CDR3 loop is CASSRDNSGANVLTF. The CDR3 DNA sequence: TGTGCCAGCAGCCGGGACAACTCTGGGGCCAACGTCCTGACTTTC. The chain recombines TRBV2 with TRBJ2-6; D perhaps matches TRBD1 (6 bases). Per the germline V gene, CDR1 is SNHLY and CDR2 is FYNNEI. This CDR3 is 15 amino acids long. V was shortened by 6 bases and J by 0 bases, with 9 bases between the two germline ends.

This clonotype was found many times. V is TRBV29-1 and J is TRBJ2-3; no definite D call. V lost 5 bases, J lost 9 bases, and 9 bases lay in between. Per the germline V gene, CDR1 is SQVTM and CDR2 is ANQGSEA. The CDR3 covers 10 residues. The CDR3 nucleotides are TGCAGCGTTCTCGAGGTAACGCAGTATTTT. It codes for CSVLEVTQYF.

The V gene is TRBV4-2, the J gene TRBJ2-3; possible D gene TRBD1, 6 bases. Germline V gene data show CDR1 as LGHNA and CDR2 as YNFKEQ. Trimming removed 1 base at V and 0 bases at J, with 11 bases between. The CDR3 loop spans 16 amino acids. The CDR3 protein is CASSQGDRPSTDTQYF. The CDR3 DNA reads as TGTGCCAGCAGCCAAGGTGACAGGCCCAGCACAGATACGCAGTATTTT.

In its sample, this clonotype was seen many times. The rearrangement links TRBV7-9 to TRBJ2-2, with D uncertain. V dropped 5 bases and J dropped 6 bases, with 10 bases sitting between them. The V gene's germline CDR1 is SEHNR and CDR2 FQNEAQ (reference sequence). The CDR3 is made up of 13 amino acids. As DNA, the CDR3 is TGTGCCAGCAGCACCTTTGACGCCGGGGAGCTGTTTTTT. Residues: CASSTFDAGELFF.

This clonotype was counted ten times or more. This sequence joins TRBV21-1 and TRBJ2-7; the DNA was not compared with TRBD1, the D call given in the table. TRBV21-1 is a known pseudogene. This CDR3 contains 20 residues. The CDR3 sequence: CASSKDRGGLTSRNSYEQYV. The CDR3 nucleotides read TGTGCCAGCAGCAAAGATCGGGGCGGACTGACCTCTCGTAACTCCTACGAGCAGTACGTC.

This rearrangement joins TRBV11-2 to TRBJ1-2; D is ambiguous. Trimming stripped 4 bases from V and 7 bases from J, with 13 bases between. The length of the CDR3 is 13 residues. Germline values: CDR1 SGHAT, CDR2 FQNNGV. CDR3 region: CASSYYGQSGYTF. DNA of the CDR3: TGTGCCAGCAGCTACTATGGGCAATCTGGCTACACCTTC.

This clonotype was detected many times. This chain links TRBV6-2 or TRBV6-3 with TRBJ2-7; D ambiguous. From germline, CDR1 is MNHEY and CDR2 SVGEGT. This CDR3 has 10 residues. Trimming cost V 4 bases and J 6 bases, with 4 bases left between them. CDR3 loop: CASSFREQYV. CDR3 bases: TGTGCCAGCAGTTTCCGCGAGCAGTACGTC.

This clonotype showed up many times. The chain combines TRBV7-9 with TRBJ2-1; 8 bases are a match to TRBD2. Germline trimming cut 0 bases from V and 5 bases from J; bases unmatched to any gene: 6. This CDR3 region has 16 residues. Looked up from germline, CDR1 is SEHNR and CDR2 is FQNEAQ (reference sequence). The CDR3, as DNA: TGTGCCAGCAGCTTAGCGCTTGGACTAGCCCACAATGAGCAGTTCTTC. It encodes CASSLALGLAHNEQFF.

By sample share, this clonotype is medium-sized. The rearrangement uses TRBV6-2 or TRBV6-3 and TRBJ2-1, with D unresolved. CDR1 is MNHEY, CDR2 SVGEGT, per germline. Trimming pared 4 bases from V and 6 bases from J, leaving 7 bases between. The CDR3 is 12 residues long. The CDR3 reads CASSSWFNEQFF. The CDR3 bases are TGTGCCAGCAGTTCATGGTTCAATGAGCAGTTCTTC.

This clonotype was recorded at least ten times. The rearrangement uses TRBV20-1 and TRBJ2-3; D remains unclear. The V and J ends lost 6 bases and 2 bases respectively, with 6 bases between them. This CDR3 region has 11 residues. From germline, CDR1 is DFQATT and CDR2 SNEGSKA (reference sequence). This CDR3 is CSAEHTDTQYF. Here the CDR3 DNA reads TGCAGTGCCGAACACACAGATACGCAGTATTTT.

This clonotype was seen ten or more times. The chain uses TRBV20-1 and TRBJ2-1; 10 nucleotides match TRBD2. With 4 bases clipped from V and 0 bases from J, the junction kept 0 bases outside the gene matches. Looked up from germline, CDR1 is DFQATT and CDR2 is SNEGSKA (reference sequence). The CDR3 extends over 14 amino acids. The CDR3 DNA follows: TGCAGTGCTACTAGCGGGAGCTCCTACAATGAGCAGTTCTTC. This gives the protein CSATSGSSYNEQFF.

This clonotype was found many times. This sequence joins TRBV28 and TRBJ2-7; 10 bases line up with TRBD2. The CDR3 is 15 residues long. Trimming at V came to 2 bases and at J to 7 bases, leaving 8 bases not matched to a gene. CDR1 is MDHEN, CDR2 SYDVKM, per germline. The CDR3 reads CASSLRAGGRGEQYV. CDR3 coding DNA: TGTGCCAGCAGTTTAAGAGCGGGAGGGAGGGGAGAGCAGTACGTC.

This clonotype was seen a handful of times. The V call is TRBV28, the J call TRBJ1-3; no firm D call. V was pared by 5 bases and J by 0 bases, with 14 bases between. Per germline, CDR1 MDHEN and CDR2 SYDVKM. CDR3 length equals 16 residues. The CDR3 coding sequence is TGTGCCAGCAGTGGCCCTATGCGGGCCTCTGGAAACACCATATATTTT. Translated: CASSGPMRASGNTIYF.

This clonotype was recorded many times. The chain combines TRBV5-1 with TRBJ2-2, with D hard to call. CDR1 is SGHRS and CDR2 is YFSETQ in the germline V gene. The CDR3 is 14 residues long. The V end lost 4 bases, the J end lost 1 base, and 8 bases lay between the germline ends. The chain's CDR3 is CASSPKMNTGELFF. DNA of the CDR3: TGCGCCAGCAGCCCAAAAATGAACACCGGGGAGCTGTTTTTT. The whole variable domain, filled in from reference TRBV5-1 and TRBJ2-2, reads KAGVTQTPRYLIKTRGQQVTLSCSPISGHRSVSWYQQTPGQGLQFLFEYFSETQRNKGNFPGRFSGRQFSNSRSEMNVSTLELGDSALYLCASSPKMNTGELFFGEGSRLTVL.

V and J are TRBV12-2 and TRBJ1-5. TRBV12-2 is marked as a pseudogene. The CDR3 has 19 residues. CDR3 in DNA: TGTGCAAGTCGCTTAGTTAGTCAGAGCCCTAGTGCCCCAACTAAGCCCCAGCATTTT. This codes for CASRLVSQSPSAPTKPQHF.

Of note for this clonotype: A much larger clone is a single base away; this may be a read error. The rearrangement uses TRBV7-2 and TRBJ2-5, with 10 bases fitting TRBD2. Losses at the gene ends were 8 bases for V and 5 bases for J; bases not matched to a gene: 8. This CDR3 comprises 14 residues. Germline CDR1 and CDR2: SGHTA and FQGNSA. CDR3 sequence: CASGRGTSAETQYF. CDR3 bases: TGTGCCAGCGGCCGCGGGACTAGCGCGGAGACCCAGTACTTC.

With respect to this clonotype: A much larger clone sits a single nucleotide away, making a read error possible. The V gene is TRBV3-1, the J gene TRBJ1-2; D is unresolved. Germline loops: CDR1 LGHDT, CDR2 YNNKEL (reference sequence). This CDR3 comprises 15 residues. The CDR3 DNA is TGTGCCAGCTGCCAAGGGAGAGCTAAGCCCTATGGCTACACCTTC. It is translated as CASCQGRAKPYGYTF.